A single sample is the source of the 29 T cell receptor beta chains below, sequenced in a study of a mutant IDH1 vaccine in newly diagnosed glioma. Time point of the sample: week 35, safety follow-up. Each vaccine dose was 300 ug of mutant IDH1 20-mer peptide, with topical imiquimod. Sequenced by immunoSEQ multiplex PCR; TCRdb stores in-frame clones only, minus some. The table includes over 60,000 clones, roughly four fifths detected once. Antigens of these TCRs are unknown. Sequencing was performed on PBMCs, taken from a glioma patient whose treatment included an IDH1 peptide vaccine. The receptors were gathered from a man aged 35 to 55 with glioma.

This clone was seen more than once but under ten times. The V gene is TRBV7-6, the J gene TRBJ1-1; D is perhaps TRBD1 (5 bases). The CDR3 totals 13 residues. Trimming stripped 2 bases from V and 1 base from J, with 5 bases between. Looked up from germline, CDR1 is SGHVS and CDR2 is FNYEAQ. Here the CDR3 reads CASSLQGNTEAFF. The CDR3 region has the DNA TGTGCCAGCAGCTTACAGGGGAACACTGAAGCTTTCTTT.

This rearrangement joins TRBV29-1 to TRBJ1-5; a possible D gene is TRBD1 (5 bases). V was shortened by 5 bases and J by 1 base, with 12 bases between the two germline ends. Per the germline V gene, CDR1 is SQVTM and CDR2 is ANQGSEA. CDR3 size: 14 residues. The CDR3 is CSVRTQGSNQPQHF. DNA of the CDR3: TGCAGCGTTAGAACTCAGGGAAGCAATCAGCCCCAGCATTTT.

The chain is built from TRBV27 and TRBJ2-2, with D uncertain. This CDR3 is built from 12 residues. CDR1 and CDR2 (germline): MNHEY, SMNVEV (reference sequence). Trimming left V 8 bases short and J 0 bases short, with 4 bases between. The CDR3 protein is CASGPNTGELFF. DNA of the CDR3: TGTGCCAGCGGTCCGAACACCGGGGAGCTGTTTTTT.

The chain employs TRBV19 and TRBJ2-1; 10 bases map to TRBD2. This CDR3 has 17 residues. Germline V lookup: CDR1 LNHDA, CDR2 SQIVND (reference sequence). Unmatched junction bases numbered 4, after V lost 1 base and J lost 1 base. CDR3 sequence: CASSIGPAGGSYNEQFF. CDR3 DNA: TGTGCCAGTAGTATAGGCCCAGCGGGAGGGTCCTACAATGAGCAGTTCTTC.

The chain carries TRBV7-9 and TRBJ1-2; D call uncertain. Germline V lookup: CDR1 SEHNR, CDR2 FQNEAQ (reference sequence). V was cut by 1 base and J by 3 bases, with 15 bases left in between. CDR3 length: 16 residues. The CDR3 sequence: CASSLGAATLDYGYTF. The CDR3 coding sequence is TGTGCCAGCAGCTTAGGGGCAGCCACCCTAGACTATGGCTACACCTTC.

The V call is TRBV4-2, the J call TRBJ2-1; 11 bases align to TRBD2. In germline, CDR1 is LGHNA, CDR2 YNFKEQ. Unmatched junction bases numbered 10, after V lost 1 base and J lost 8 bases. This CDR3 spans 17 amino acids. The CDR3 is CASSQGEASGRNDEQFF. The CDR3 DNA reads as TGTGCCAGCAGCCAAGGAGAGGCTAGCGGGAGGAATGATGAGCAGTTCTTC.

The chain uses TRBV10-3 and TRBJ2-4; 12 positions agree with TRBD2. There are 14 residues in the CDR3. V dropped 6 bases and J dropped 8; count of bases not matched to a gene: 5. Germline CDR1 ENHRY, CDR2 SYGVKD. CDR3 in amino acids: CAISLAGGQDIQYF. The CDR3 DNA follows: TGTGCCATCAGCCTAGCGGGGGGGCAGGACATTCAGTACTTC.

The chain couples TRBV5-4 to TRBJ1-2, with 7 bases that match TRBD1. From germline, CDR1 is SGHNT and CDR2 YYREEE (reference sequence). J was trimmed by 3 bases and V by 3 bases; bases with no gene match: 5. The CDR3 consists of 14 residues. CDR3 region: CASSSGQDDYGYTF. For the CDR3, the DNA is TGTGCCAGCAGCTCTGGACAGGATGACTATGGCTACACCTTC.

The gene calls are TRBV7-2 and TRBJ2-5, with a tentative D call TRBD2 (7 bases). The CDR3 is 15 amino acids. Deletions cut 5 bases from V and 5 bases from J, with 18 bases between. Germline-derived CDR1 and CDR2 are SGHTA and FQGNSA. CDR3 sequence: CASSPRGASGETQYF. CDR3 DNA: TGTGCCAGCAGCCCACGGGGGGCCTCCGGGGAGACCCAGTACTTC.

The rearrangement joins TRBV4-1 to TRBJ2-7; possible D gene TRBD2, 5 bases. V shed 0 bases and J shed 1 base, with 7 bases lying between them. From germline, CDR1 is MGHRA and CDR2 YSYEKL. The CDR3 length is 14 residues. The CDR3 protein is CASSQDGLSYEQYF. The CDR3 region has the DNA TGCGCCAGCAGCCAAGACGGACTTTCCTACGAGCAGTACTTC.

This clone was recorded only once. V gene TRBV5-6 combines with J gene TRBJ1-1; weak D call: TRBD1 (5 bases). Trimming cost V 4 bases and J 4 bases, with 8 bases left between them. The CDR3 length is 12 residues. CDR1 is SGHDT and CDR2 is YYEEEE in the germline V gene. This chain's CDR3 is CASSPGPTEAFF. As DNA, the CDR3 is TGTGCCAGCAGCCCGGGGCCCACTGAAGCTTTCTTT.

This clone was detected only once. The chain links TRBV21-1 to TRBJ1-4; the D call of TRBD1 is as the table states it, not checked on the DNA. TRBV21-1 is a recognized pseudogene. This CDR3 is 19 amino acids long. CDR3 loop: CASSLRTNSFFLRVEKLFF. The DNA for the CDR3 is TGTGCCAGCAGCCTCCGGACAAATTCCTTCTTCCTTCGAGTGGAAAAACTGTTTTTT.

V is TRBV7-6 and J is TRBJ2-5, with unresolved D. V was clipped by 5 bases and J by 0 bases, with 19 bases between them. Germline V gene sequence: CDR1 SGHVS, CDR2 FNYEAQ. The CDR3 spans 17 residues. DNA of the CDR3: TGTGCCAGCAGCCCCCGGGCCAAAGTAAATTACCAAGAGACCCAGTACTTC. This translates into CASSPRAKVNYQETQYF.

V usage is TRBV2 and J usage is TRBJ2-7, with D possibly TRBD1 on 6 matching bases. This CDR3 region has 14 residues. Germline V CDR1 and CDR2: SNHLY, FYNNEI. Trimming removed 4 bases at V and 5 bases at J, with 15 bases between. The CDR3 is CASSAGESGHEQYF. The CDR3, as DNA: TGTGCCAGCAGTGCAGGGGAGTCCGGTCACGAGCAGTACTTC. The variable domain in full, completed from reference TRBV2 and TRBJ2-7, reads EPEVTQTPSHQVTQMGQEVILRCVPISNHLYFYWYRQILGQKVEFLVSFYNNEISEKSEIFDDQFSVERPDGSNFTLKIRSTKLEDSAMYFCASSAGESGHEQYFGPGTRLTVT.

The gene calls are TRBV5-4 and TRBJ2-7; the D call may be TRBD1 or TRBD2 (5 bases each). Germline CDR1 SGHNT, CDR2 YYREEE (reference sequence). This CDR3 region has 14 residues. The V end was cut by 5 bases, the J end by 6 bases, with 18 bases between. The CDR3 reads CASSKGRADREQYF. In nucleotides, the CDR3 is TGTGCCAGCAGTAAGGGACGGGCCGACCGCGAGCAGTACTTC.

The chain recombines TRBV5-4 with TRBJ1-1; D is ambiguous. Deletions cut 0 bases from V and 0 bases from J, with 6 bases between. This CDR3 contains 14 residues. CDR1 SGHNT and CDR2 YYREEE come from the germline V gene (reference sequence). CDR3 nucleotide sequence: TGTGCCAGCAGCTTGGTCGGGGTGAACACTGAAGCTTTCTTT. Translation gives CASSLVGVNTEAFF.

V usage is TRBV28 and J usage is TRBJ1-5, with D perhaps matching TRBD1 (5 bases). There are 14 residues in the CDR3. Germline V gives CDR1 MDHEN, CDR2 SYDVKM. The V end lost 3 bases, the J end lost 6 bases, and 12 bases lay between the germline ends. CDR3 sequence reads: CASSFVRVTQPQHF. For the CDR3, the DNA is TGTGCCAGCAGTTTTGTCAGGGTAACTCAGCCCCAGCATTTT.

This clone was detected only once. The CDR3 loop is CASSYTRGATEAFF. Written as DNA, the CDR3 is TGTGCCAGCAGTTACACGAGGGGGGCCACTGAAGCTTTCTTT. This chain connects TRBV6-6 to TRBJ1-1, with a tentative D call TRBD1 (6 bases). This CDR3 region has 14 residues. Germline CDR1 and CDR2: MNHNY and SVGAGI (reference sequence). Trimming removed 2 bases from V and 4 bases from J, with 11 bases in between.

This clone was observed a handful of times. The rearrangement links TRBV15 to TRBJ1-4; 9 bases map to TRBD1. In germline, CDR1 is LNHNV, CDR2 YYDKDF (reference sequence). J gave up 5 bases and V 1 base, and 5 bases lay outside the gene matches. The CDR3 contains 16 residues. The CDR3 nucleotides read TGTGCCACCAGCAGAGCCGCCGGGACAGGGAATGAAAAACTGTTTTTT. Its translation is CATSRAAGTGNEKLFF.

The chain combines TRBV7-2 with TRBJ2-3; unclear D gene. Trimming shortened V by 3 bases and J by 1 base, and 2 bases separated the two germline ends. The CDR3 sequence is 12 residues long. Looked up from germline, CDR1 is SGHTA and CDR2 is FQGNSA. The CDR3 region has the DNA TGTGCCAGCAGCTTCGGCACAGATACGCAGTATTTT. Translation gives CASSFGTDTQYF.

The CDR3 sequence: CASSPGQGTYPNYGYTF. The CDR3 DNA sequence: TGCGCCAGCAGCCCCGGACAGGGCACCTACCCTAACTATGGCTACACCTTC. The gene calls are TRBV5-1 and TRBJ1-2; 8 bases fit TRBD1. The CDR3 covers 17 residues. Losses at the gene ends were 4 bases for V and 0 bases for J; bases not matched to a gene: 11. The germline V gene encodes CDR1 SGHRS and CDR2 YFSETQ.

The chain joins TRBV6-5 to TRBJ1-2, with 10 nucleotides matching TRBD1. J was trimmed by 4 bases and V by 2 bases; bases with no gene match: 7. Per the germline V gene, CDR1 is MNHEY and CDR2 is SVGAGI. The CDR3 covers 16 residues. CDR3 sequence reads: CASSYIRTGGSYGYTF. The CDR3, as DNA: TGTGCCAGCAGTTACATCAGGACAGGGGGAAGCTATGGCTACACCTTC.

CDR3 region: CASSEVRGHYNEQFF. The CDR3 DNA reads as TGTGCCAGCAGTGAGGTTCGGGGACACTACAATGAGCAGTTCTTC. V is TRBV25-1 and J is TRBJ2-1; possibly TRBD1 for D (6 bases). V lost 3 bases to trimming and J lost 3 bases, with 12 bases between them. This CDR3 region has 15 residues. Germline V lookup: CDR1 MGHDK, CDR2 SYGVNS.

The J gene is TRBJ2-2, the V gene TRBV7-6, with a weak D call TRBD1 (6 bases). The germline V gene encodes CDR1 SGHVS and CDR2 FNYEAQ. The CDR3 has 16 amino acids. V lost 0 bases to trimming and J lost 7 bases, with 15 bases between them. CDR3 sequence: CASSLAYRAPGGELFF. For the CDR3, the DNA is TGTGCCAGCAGCTTAGCCTACAGGGCCCCAGGCGGGGAGCTGTTTTTT.

This chain links TRBV6-5 with TRBJ1-6; 9 positions agree with TRBD1. With V trimmed by 6 bases and J by 8 bases, 8 bases remained unmatched. The CDR3 sequence is 15 residues long. The germline V gene has CDR1 MNHEY and CDR2 SVGAGI. Here the CDR3 reads CASRADRGDDSPLHF. The CDR3 nucleotides are TGTGCCAGCAGGGCGGACAGGGGAGATGATTCACCCCTCCACTTT.

This chain connects TRBV15 to TRBJ2-4; 8 positions agree with TRBD1. The germline V gene encodes CDR1 LNHNV and CDR2 YYDKDF (reference sequence). V was clipped by 5 bases and J by 8 bases; unmatched bases: 14. The CDR3 is 16 amino acids. Written as DNA, the CDR3 is TGTGCCACCAGCCCGGGGCAGGGGGCCCTGATCGACATTCAGTACTTC. Encoded protein: CATSPGQGALIDIQYF.

The chain joins TRBV9 to TRBJ2-6; possible D gene TRBD1, 6 bases. This CDR3 region has 15 residues. CDR1 is SGDLS, CDR2 YYNGEE, per germline. Trimming removed 3 bases at V and 0 bases at J, with 7 bases between. CDR3: CASSEQGSGANVLTF. Here the CDR3 DNA reads TGTGCCAGCAGCGAACAGGGCTCTGGGGCCAACGTCCTGACTTTC.

The chain joins TRBV7-2 to TRBJ1-5; 8 bases are a match to TRBD1. After removal of 2 bases from V and 5 bases from J, the junction contained 14 bases not matched to a gene. The germline V gene encodes CDR1 SGHTA and CDR2 FQGNSA. The CDR3 consists of 18 residues. The CDR3 DNA is TGTGCCAGCAGCTTAAAGGGGCAGGGGGCCTTCGGGGATCAGCCCCAGCATTTT. This encodes CASSLKGQGAFGDQPQHF.

This clone was recorded a few times. The chain employs TRBV7-9 and TRBJ1-1; D unresolved. The germline V gene has CDR1 SEHNR and CDR2 FQNEAQ (reference sequence). The CDR3 contains 13 residues. V was pared by 0 bases and J by 0 bases, with 2 bases between. DNA of the CDR3: TGTGCCAGCAGCTTAGCAATGAACACTGAAGCTTTCTTT. The encoded protein is CASSLAMNTEAFF.